The source of this T cell receptor (beta chain) is a study of shared clonotypes between healthy human individuals. Trimming shortened V by 8 bases and J by 2 bases, and 9 bases separated the two germline ends. CDR3 length: 12 amino acids. Germline V CDR1 and CDR2: MDHEN, SYDVKM. TCRdb's table, derived via immunoSEQ multiplex PCR, lists solely in-frame clones and lacks some. The sample lists about 680,000 clones, about two thirds occurring once. This chain links TRBV28 with TRBJ1-2; D gene unclear. What was sequenced was memory CD4+ T cells sorted from blood. Subset indicated: CD45RA-negative fraction. This TCR derives from a woman in her thirties in good health. The CDR3 region is CASEEGNYGYTF. CDR3 DNA: TGTGCCAGCGAGGAGGGAAACTATGGCTACACCTTC.